What follows are 14 T cell receptor beta chains derived from one specimen sequenced in a study of Graves' ophthalmopathy and Graves' hyperthyroidism (dated 2018 in TCRdb). Instrument on record: Illumina HiSeq 2000. For repertoire sequencing, TCR beta CDR3 regions were amplified from RNA transcripts. The first round of RT-PCR was done with HTBI primers and the Qiagen OneStep RT-PCR kit, and was followed by a second round of multiplex PCR, then size selection and purification. TCRdb reprocessed the public reads (quality trimming at Q25 with fastp, clone calling with MiXCR) and kept in-frame beta chains. Here each entry gathers all rows of one CDR3 protein and keeps the most common genes and DNA. This sample lists 500,000 to 800,000 distinct CDR3 sequences; about two fifths were detected once. More than 2.5% of the sample is taken by the ten largest. Sequenced: peripheral blood. These receptors originate from an adult man with Graves' ophthalmopathy.

This clonotype occurred many times. The genes are TRBV6-6 and TRBJ1-6; D ambiguous. This CDR3 spans 16 amino acids. The germline V gene encodes CDR1 MNHNY and CDR2 SVGAGI (reference sequence). The V end was cut by 0 bases, the J end by 2 bases, with 8 bases between. CDR3: CASSYSKAAYNSPLHF. The CDR3 nucleotides read TGTGCCAGCAGTTACTCGAAGGCAGCCTATAATTCACCCCTCCACTTT.

This clonotype was found many times. CDR3 in DNA: TGTGCCAGTAGTGACAGGGCCTACTCCTACGAGCAGTACTTC. This sequence encodes CASSDRAYSYEQYF. The V call is TRBV19, the J call TRBJ2-7, with TRBD1 matching 7 bases. V was pared by 5 bases and J by 0 bases, with 4 bases of the junction left unmatched. The length of the CDR3 is 14 residues. From germline, CDR1 is LNHDA and CDR2 SQIVND (reference sequence).

The gene calls are TRBV2 and TRBJ1-5; D is uncertain. The germline V gene has CDR1 SNHLY and CDR2 FYNNEI. V was trimmed by 4 bases and J by 1 base, leaving 11 bases between them. CDR3 length equals 15 residues. The CDR3 DNA reads TGTGCCAGCAGTGCTAGAGATGGCAGCAATCAGCCCCAGCATTTT. It encodes CASSARDGSNQPQHF. Full variable domain (remainder filled in from reference TRBV2 and TRBJ1-5): EPEVTQTPSHQVTQMGQEVILRCVPISNHLYFYWYRQILGQKVEFLVSFYNNEISEKSEIFDDQFSVERPDGSNFTLKIRSTKLEDSAMYFCASSARDGSNQPQHFGDGTRLSIL.

J is TRBJ2-2 and V is TRBV4-1; 10 bases fit TRBD2. Trimming at V came to 2 bases and at J to 2 bases, leaving 5 bases not matched to a gene. Germline V gene lookup returns CDR1 MGHRA and CDR2 YSYEKL. The CDR3 spans 17 residues. CDR3 sequence: CASSQSGLATNTGELFF. The CDR3 region has the DNA TGCGCCAGCAGCCAATCGGGACTAGCGACAAACACCGGGGAGCTGTTTTTT.

V gene TRBV6-1 combines with J gene TRBJ2-7; 11 nucleotides align to TRBD1. The V gene end was trimmed by 2 bases and the J gene end by 4 bases; junction bases not matched to a gene: 4. Looked up from germline, CDR1 is MNHNS and CDR2 is SASEGT. The CDR3 runs 15 residues. CDR3 amino acids: CASSEPGQGEYEQYF. The CDR3, as DNA: TGTGCCAGCAGTGAACCGGGACAGGGGGAGTACGAGCAGTACTTC.

This clonotype was picked up many times. The CDR3 region is CSVTGVEPGANVLTF. CDR3 nucleotides: TGCAGCGTCACAGGGGTCGAACCTGGGGCCAACGTCCTGACTTTC. The V and J genes are TRBV29-1 and TRBJ2-6; the match to TRBD1 covers 7 bases. There are 15 residues in the CDR3. Germline CDR1 and CDR2: SQVTM and ANQGSEA. V dropped 6 bases and J dropped 2; count of bases not matched to a gene: 7.

Details on this clonotype: Germline and junction disagree at one end, which may indicate a read error. The V gene is TRBV10-3, the J gene TRBJ2-7; D not certain. This CDR3 is built from 15 residues. Germline-derived CDR1 and CDR2 are ENHRY and SYGVKD. CDR3 in amino acids: CASSKTAPISYEQYF. CDR3 DNA sequence: TGTGCCAGCAGTAAAACAGCTCCTATCTCCTACGAGCAGTACTTC.

In this sample, this clonotype turned up many times. The chain links TRBV5-5 to TRBJ1-5; no reliable D call. The germline V gene has CDR1 SGHKS and CDR2 YYEKEE (reference sequence). V lost 0 bases, J lost 5 bases, and 12 bases lay in between. The CDR3 covers 15 residues. Here the CDR3 reads CASSLGLIRDQPQHF. DNA for the CDR3: TGTGCCAGCAGCTTGGGGCTCATAAGGGATCAGCCCCAGCATTTT.

In this sample, this clonotype turned up once. The V gene is TRBV2, the J gene TRBJ2-6; 9 bases are shared with TRBD1. The V gene end was trimmed by 5 bases and the J gene end by 0 bases; junction bases not matched to a gene: 11. Germline V gives CDR1 SNHLY, CDR2 FYNNEI. This CDR3 spans 19 amino acids. In DNA form, the CDR3 reads TGTGCCAGCAGTTGGACAGGGGACAGGCAAATCTCTGGGGCCAACGTCCTGACTTTC. It codes for CASSWTGDRQISGANVLTF.

This clonotype was detected ten times or more. The chain joins TRBV20-1 to TRBJ2-5; D is possibly TRBD1 (5 bases). The V end lost 6 bases, the J end lost 4 bases, and 9 bases lay between the germline ends. CDR3 length: 11 amino acids. Germline V CDR1 and CDR2: DFQATT, SNEGSKA (reference sequence). The chain's CDR3 is CSAAGAETQYF. The DNA of the CDR3 is TGCAGTGCCGCTGGGGCAGAGACCCAGTACTTC.

The chain has TRBV2 and TRBJ1-5; possible D gene TRBD1, 5 bases. Germline V lookup: CDR1 SNHLY, CDR2 FYNNEI. The V and J ends lost 6 bases and 1 base respectively, with 19 bases between them. This CDR3 has 17 amino acids. The CDR3 reads CASSPRQSLRSNQPQHF. CDR3 nucleotides: TGTGCCAGCAGCCCACGACAGAGTCTTAGGAGCAATCAGCCCCAGCATTTT.

This clonotype has a count of ten or more. This chain uses TRBV19 with TRBJ1-6, with 9 bases fitting TRBD1. The CDR3 length is 16 residues. CDR1 is LNHDA, CDR2 SQIVND, per germline (reference sequence). J lost 7 bases, V lost 2 bases, and 6 bases had no gene match. The CDR3 region is CASSISDRGENSPLHF. The CDR3, as DNA: TGTGCCAGTAGTATATCGGACAGGGGAGAAAATTCACCCCTCCACTTT.

The chain joins TRBV29-1 to TRBJ1-1; TRBD1 might be the D (6 bases). The V gene's germline CDR1 is SQVTM and CDR2 ANQGSEA. The CDR3 is made up of 11 amino acids. Trimming left V 8 bases short and J 5 bases short, with 12 bases between. This CDR3 reads CSQTQGTEAFF. In nucleotides, the CDR3 is TGCAGCCAAACACAGGGAACTGAAGCTTTCTTT.

This chain joins TRBV2 and TRBJ2-7, with TRBD2 matching over 7 bases. The germline CDR1 and CDR2 sequences are SNHLY and FYNNEI. Trimming removed 5 bases from V and 2 bases from J; junction bases left unmatched: 9. This CDR3 contains 15 residues. This CDR3 is CASSLQPSGTYEQYF. The CDR3, as DNA: TGTGCCAGCAGTTTACAGCCTAGCGGTACCTACGAGCAGTACTTC.